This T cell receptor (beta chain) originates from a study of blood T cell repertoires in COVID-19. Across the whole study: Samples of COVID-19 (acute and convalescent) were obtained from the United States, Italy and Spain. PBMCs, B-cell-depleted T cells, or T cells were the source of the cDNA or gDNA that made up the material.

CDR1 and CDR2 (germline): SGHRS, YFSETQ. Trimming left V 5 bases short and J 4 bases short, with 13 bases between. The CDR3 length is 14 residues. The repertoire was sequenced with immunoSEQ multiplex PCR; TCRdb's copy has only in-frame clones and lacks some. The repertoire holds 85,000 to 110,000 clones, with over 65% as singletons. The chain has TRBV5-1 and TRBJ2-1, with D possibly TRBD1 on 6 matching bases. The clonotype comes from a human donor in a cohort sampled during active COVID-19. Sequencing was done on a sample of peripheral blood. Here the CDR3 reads CASSPGHVYNEQFF. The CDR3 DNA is TGCGCCAGCAGTCCGGGACACGTTTACAATGAGCAGTTCTTC.